These 27 T cell receptor beta chains were sequenced from one sample in a study of blood T cell repertoires in COVID-19. The assay was immunoSEQ multiplex PCR, and TCRdb's table has in-frame clones only and misses some. This table has approximately 350,000 clones, around 89% appearing once. Sample: PBMCs or T cells enriched from blood (not recorded which). The receptors stem from a man aged 18 to 30 who had recovered from COVID-19.

V and J are TRBV29-1 and TRBJ2-5; 13 positions match TRBD2. Germline loops: CDR1 SQVTM, CDR2 ANQGSEA. V trimming: 6 bases; J trimming: 7 bases; junction bases outside the gene matches: 8. The CDR3 is 14 amino acids. The CDR3 DNA reads TGCAGCGTGCAGACTAGCGGGGGGCCGGGGACCCAGTACTTC. It encodes CSVQTSGGPGTQYF.

V gene TRBV28 combines with J gene TRBJ2-1; 13 bases match TRBD2. The junction had 11 bases not matched to a gene; V was cut back by 5 bases and J by 10 bases. The CDR3 has 16 residues. Looked up from germline, CDR1 is MDHEN and CDR2 is SYDVKM. CDR3: CASSHAGTSGVGEQFF. In DNA form, the CDR3 reads TGTGCCAGCAGTCACGCCGGGACTAGCGGGGTGGGGGAGCAGTTCTTC.

The chain is built from TRBV7-9 and TRBJ1-1, with D perhaps TRBD1 (6 bases). This CDR3 region has 15 residues. V was shortened by 5 bases and J by 0 bases, with 13 bases between the two germline ends. Germline V gene sequence: CDR1 SEHNR, CDR2 FQNEAQ (reference sequence). The chain's CDR3 is CASSPRTDMNTEAFF. The CDR3 DNA follows: TGTGCCAGCAGCCCGAGGACAGACATGAACACTGAAGCTTTCTTT.

CDR3 in amino acids: CASSLSPLEPQHF. CDR3 bases: TGTGCCAGCAGCTTATCGCCCTTAGAGCCCCAGCATTTT. V gene TRBV11-2 combines with J gene TRBJ1-5, with unresolved D. Trimming stripped 2 bases from V and 8 bases from J, with 10 bases between. CDR3 length: 13 amino acids. Germline V lookup: CDR1 SGHAT, CDR2 FQNNGV.

This chain connects TRBV28 to TRBJ2-1; 13 bases are shared with TRBD2. The CDR3 is 14 residues long. The V gene end was trimmed by 6 bases and the J gene end by 7 bases; junction bases not matched to a gene: 3. Germline V gene data show CDR1 as MDHEN and CDR2 as SYDVKM. CDR3 DNA: TGTGCCAGCAGGGGACTAGCGGGAAGGAATGAGCAGTTCTTC. It encodes CASRGLAGRNEQFF.

The CDR3: CASSPDRSVNIQYF. The CDR3 DNA is TGCGCCAGCAGCCCGGACAGGAGTGTAAACATTCAGTACTTC. The chain carries TRBV4-1 and TRBJ2-4, with 7 nucleotides matching TRBD1. The V segment lost 4 bases and the J segment 6 bases; nucleotides outside the gene matches: 6. The CDR3 covers 14 residues. Germline CDR1 reads MGHRA; CDR2 reads YSYEKL.

This clone was counted between two and nine times. The chain uses TRBV19 and TRBJ2-1; D perhaps matches TRBD1 (6 bases). The CDR3 loop spans 15 amino acids. Trimming removed 9 bases at V and 7 bases at J, with 22 bases between. CDR1 and CDR2 from the germline V gene are LNHDA and SQIVND (reference sequence). CDR3 in amino acids: CASTSIQGSGNEQFF. The CDR3 DNA reads TGTGCCAGCACATCGATACAGGGATCGGGGAATGAGCAGTTCTTC.

This chain connects TRBV5-1 to TRBJ1-2; no clear D. Per germline, CDR1 SGHRS and CDR2 YFSETQ. The V end was cut by 3 bases, the J end by 3 bases, with 9 bases between. The CDR3 runs to 13 residues. This CDR3 is CASSSDGDYGYTF. For the CDR3, the DNA is TGCGCCAGCAGCTCCGACGGAGACTATGGCTACACCTTC.

The chain employs TRBV2 and TRBJ2-1, with TRBD2 matching over 7 bases. V shed 6 bases and J 2 bases; nucleotides not matched to a gene: 7. This CDR3 is 15 amino acids long. The V gene's germline CDR1 is SNHLY and CDR2 FYNNEI. The DNA for the CDR3 is TGTGCCAGCAGCGGGCGCGGGACTACCTACAATGAGCAGTTCTTC. It encodes CASSGRGTTYNEQFF.

This chain joins TRBV7-6 and TRBJ2-3, with D possibly matching TRBD2 (6 bases). In germline, CDR1 is SGHVS, CDR2 FNYEAQ. The V gene lost 1 base and the J gene lost 4 bases, with 18 bases spanning the gap. The CDR3 covers 17 residues. This CDR3 is CASSLGLRRDGADTQYF. CDR3 DNA sequence: TGTGCCAGCAGCTTAGGTTTAAGGCGGGATGGCGCAGATACGCAGTATTTT. The entire variable domain, with the rest obtained from reference TRBV7-6 and TRBJ2-3, is as follows: GAGVSQSPRYKVTKRGQDVALRCDPISGHVSLYWYRQALGQGPEFLTYFNYEAQQDKSGLPNDRFSAERPEGSISTLTIQRTEQRDSAMYRCASSLGLRRDGADTQYFGPGTRLTVL.

This chain uses TRBV27 with TRBJ1-5; weak D call: TRBD1 (6 bases). Trimming pared 4 bases from V and 6 bases from J, leaving 10 bases between. Germline V CDR1 and CDR2: MNHEY, SMNVEV (reference sequence). This CDR3 is 13 amino acids long. The CDR3 loop is CASSSGVGQPQHF. CDR3 in DNA: TGTGCCAGCAGTTCAGGGGTGGGTCAGCCCCAGCATTTT.

This clone was recorded a few times. The CDR3 DNA reads TGTGCCAGCCCCGAGGGCTCAGCCTACAATGAGCAGTTCTTC. Translated: CASPEGSAYNEQFF. The chain employs TRBV9 and TRBJ2-1, with a tentative D call TRBD2 (5 bases). Trimming left V 7 bases short and J 2 bases short, with 13 bases between. Germline values: CDR1 SGDLS, CDR2 YYNGEE. The CDR3 totals 14 residues.

This chain connects TRBV28 to TRBJ1-5; D perhaps matches TRBD1 (6 bases). The V and J ends lost 2 bases and 7 bases respectively, with 12 bases between them. The CDR3 has 14 amino acids. CDR1 MDHEN and CDR2 SYDVKM come from the germline V gene. The CDR3 DNA follows: TGTGCCAGCAGTTTAGCAGGGGATGGGCAGCCCCAGCATTTT. Protein: CASSLAGDGQPQHF. Full variable domain (outside the CDR3, taken from reference TRBV28 and TRBJ1-5): DVKVTQSSRYLVKRTGEKVFLECVQDMDHENMFWYRQDPGLGLRLIYFSYDVKMKEKGDIPEGYSVSREKKERFSLILESASTNQTSMYLCASSLAGDGQPQHFGDGTRLSIL.

The genes are TRBV18 and TRBJ2-1; TRBD2 aligns across 12 bases. Looked up from germline, CDR1 is KGHSH and CDR2 is LQKENI. The CDR3 totals 16 residues. J gave up 0 bases and V 6 bases, and 3 bases lay outside the gene matches. CDR3 region: CASSRTSGTSYNEQFF. DNA for the CDR3: TGTGCCAGCTCCCGGACTAGCGGGACCTCCTACAATGAGCAGTTCTTC.

The V gene is TRBV2, the J gene TRBJ1-2; 7 bases are shared with TRBD1. The CDR3 covers 14 residues. V lost 2 bases to trimming and J lost 3 bases; unmatched junction nucleotides: 3. Germline V lookup: CDR1 SNHLY, CDR2 FYNNEI. CDR3 loop: CASSEQGEDYGYTF. CDR3 coding DNA: TGTGCCAGCAGTGAACAGGGGGAGGACTATGGCTACACCTTC.

The chain joins TRBV12-5 to TRBJ1-1; D gene unclear. Germline V gives CDR1 LGHNT, CDR2 FRNRAP. V lost 2 bases and J lost 0, with 10 bases in between. CDR3 length equals 15 residues. CDR3 nucleotides: TGTGCTAGTGGTTTGCCAGGTCCCATGAACACTGAAGCTTTCTTT. This gives the protein CASGLPGPMNTEAFF.

This chain links TRBV28 with TRBJ2-1; 8 bases match TRBD1. J lost 5 bases, V lost 2 bases, and 8 bases had no gene match. The CDR3 is 16 residues long. CDR1 and CDR2 from the germline V gene are MDHEN and SYDVKM. CDR3 protein: CASSLDRGHKDNEQFF. The DNA of the CDR3 is TGTGCCAGCAGTTTAGACAGGGGCCACAAAGACAATGAGCAGTTCTTC.

The rearrangement uses TRBV10-2 and TRBJ2-3, with 8 bases lining up with TRBD2. Trimming took 4 bases from V and 2 from J; bases not matched to a gene: 11. CDR3 length: 17 amino acids. Germline V gives CDR1 WSHSY, CDR2 SAAADI. CDR3: CASSGSGLAGPTDTQYF. The CDR3 DNA sequence: TGCGCCAGCAGTGGATCGGGTCTAGCGGGCCCCACAGATACGCAGTATTTT.

The chain couples TRBV10-1 to TRBJ2-2; D possibly corresponds to TRBD1 (5 bases). The CDR3 contains 17 residues. In germline, CDR1 is WNHNN, CDR2 SYGVQD (reference sequence). V lost 4 bases, J lost 0 bases, and 15 bases lay in between. The CDR3: CASSAVLADTNTGELFF. The CDR3 nucleotides are TGCGCCAGCAGTGCTGTGTTGGCGGACACGAACACCGGGGAGCTGTTTTTT.

The gene calls are TRBV19 and TRBJ1-1, with D hard to call. CDR1 and CDR2 from the germline V gene are LNHDA and SQIVND (reference sequence). The CDR3 length is 12 residues. Trimming removed 5 bases at V and 3 bases at J, with 7 bases between. CDR3 protein: CASSSGDTEAFF. The CDR3 DNA reads as TGTGCCAGTAGTTCCGGGGACACTGAAGCTTTCTTT.

Concerning this clone: An end of the junction differs from the germline gene, which may be a read error. V is TRBV2 and J is TRBJ2-5, with 13 bases lining up with TRBD2. CDR1 and CDR2 from the germline V gene are SNHLY and FYNNEI. CDR3 length: 12 amino acids. The CDR3 nucleotides are TGTGCCAGCCGGACTAGCGGGAGTATGTTTAACTTC. Its translation is CASRTSGSMFNF.

The chain carries TRBV6-2 or TRBV6-3 and TRBJ1-1, with a weak D call TRBD1 (5 bases). The germline V gene has CDR1 MNHEY and CDR2 SVGEGT. This CDR3 has 11 amino acids. V was trimmed by 6 bases and J by 7 bases, leaving 9 bases between them. CDR3 DNA sequence: TGTGCCAGCAGCGCAGGGTTTGAAGCTTTCTTT. Protein sequence: CASSAGFEAFF.

The chain couples TRBV6-2 or TRBV6-3 to TRBJ1-1, with a tentative D call TRBD1 (6 bases). Germline CDR1 and CDR2: MNHEY and SVGEGT. This CDR3 has 16 amino acids. V lost 2 bases and J 1 base, leaving 14 bases between the germline ends. Written as DNA, the CDR3 is TGTGCCAGCAGTTACCCACGGGCCAGGGGGAACACTGAAGCTTTCTTT. It specifies CASSYPRARGNTEAFF.

Concerning this clone: The same CDR3 is also encoded by other DNA sequences in this sample. CDR3 bases: TGCGCCAGCAGCTTGGGGCCTACCGGGGAGCTGTTTTTT. It yields the protein CASSLGPTGELFF. The chain carries TRBV5-1 and TRBJ2-2; no clear D gene. Germline lookup yields CDR1 SGHRS and CDR2 YFSETQ. The CDR3 length is 13 residues. V shed 0 bases and J shed 5 bases, with 5 bases lying between them. The full variable domain, its missing parts supplied by reference TRBV5-1 and TRBJ2-2, is KAGVTQTPRYLIKTRGQQVTLSCSPISGHRSVSWYQQTPGQGLQFLFEYFSETQRNKGNFPGRFSGRQFSNSRSEMNVSTLELGDSALYLCASSLGPTGELFFGEGSRLTVL.

The chain combines TRBV6-5 with TRBJ1-3, with a weak D call TRBD1 (5 bases). The germline V gene has CDR1 MNHEY and CDR2 SVGAGI. This CDR3 has 15 residues. Trimming pared 8 bases from V and 0 bases from J, leaving 14 bases between. As DNA, the CDR3 is TGTGCCAGCGAGAGTGGGGCTACCTCTGGAAACACCATATATTTT. Translated, it gives CASESGATSGNTIYF.

The rearrangement uses TRBV5-5 and TRBJ2-7; 9 nucleotides agree with TRBD1. V was clipped by 2 bases and J by 2 bases; unmatched bases: 5. Germline CDR1 reads SGHKS; CDR2 reads YYEKEE (reference sequence). The CDR3 loop spans 15 amino acids. CDR3: CASSLGQGRPYEQYF. DNA of the CDR3: TGTGCCAGCAGCTTAGGACAGGGGCGACCCTACGAGCAGTACTTC.

This sequence joins TRBV4-1 and TRBJ2-1, with 11 bases aligning to TRBD1. Per germline, CDR1 MGHRA and CDR2 YSYEKL. The CDR3 length is 15 residues. V lost 4 bases, J lost 7 bases, and 6 bases stayed unmatched. The CDR3 spells CASSPGQGARNEQFF. Here the CDR3 DNA reads TGCGCCAGCAGCCCCGGACAGGGGGCACGAAATGAGCAGTTCTTC.